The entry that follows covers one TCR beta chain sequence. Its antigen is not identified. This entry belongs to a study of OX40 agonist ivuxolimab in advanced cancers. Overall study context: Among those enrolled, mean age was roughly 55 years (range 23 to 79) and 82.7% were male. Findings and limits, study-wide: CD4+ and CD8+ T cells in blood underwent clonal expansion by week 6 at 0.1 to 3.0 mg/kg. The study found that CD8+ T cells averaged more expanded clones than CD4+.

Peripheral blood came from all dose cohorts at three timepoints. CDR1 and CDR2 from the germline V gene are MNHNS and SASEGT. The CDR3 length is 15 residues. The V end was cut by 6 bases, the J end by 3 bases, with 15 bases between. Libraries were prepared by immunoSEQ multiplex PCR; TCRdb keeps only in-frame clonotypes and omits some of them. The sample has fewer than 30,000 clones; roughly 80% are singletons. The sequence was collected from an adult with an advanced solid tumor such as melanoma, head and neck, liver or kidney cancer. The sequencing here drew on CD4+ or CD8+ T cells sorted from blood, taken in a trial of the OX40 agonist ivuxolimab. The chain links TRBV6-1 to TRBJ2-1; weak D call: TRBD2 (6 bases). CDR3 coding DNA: TGTGCCAGCAGCAGGCGGGACGATTACTACAATGAGCAGTTCTTC. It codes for CASSRRDDYYNEQFF.